The following is a T cell receptor beta chain sequence with its context. This clone has a single count. Its antigen is still unknown. Qualities for individual bases were not recorded, and no much larger clone is one base off. The data were obtained in a study of blood T cell repertoires in COVID-19 (dated by TCRdb to 2018 to 2021). Context from the whole study: Collaborator samples came from the United States, Italy and Spain and covered acute and convalescent phases of COVID-19. The material from the prospective study consisted of cDNA or gDNA derived from T cells, B-cell-depleted T cells, or PBMCs. Deeply sampled blood TCRbeta repertoires from subjects exposed to, actively infected with, or recovered from COVID-19 were included in the dataset. A freely available public database, intended as a resource for researchers studying the immune response to SARS-CoV-2, is where the repertoires were released. The samples were drawn from two sources: the first 160 participants of the ongoing ImmuneRACE study, and some 1,300 subjects contributed by 6 global collaborators. Sample metadata almost always included a de-identified subject ID, COVID-19 status, age in years and sex. Where available, HLA class I and class II types were taken from metadata supplied by the sample provider and were not determined by assay-based typing.

Per the germline V gene (reference sequence), LGHDT is the CDR1 and YNNKEL is the CDR2. From the cysteine through the phenylalanine, the CDR3 covers 15 amino acids. CDR3 DNA only is kept here, 45 bases in frame from base 1. V is trimmed back by 3 bases and J by 6 bases, and the junction contains 8 bases that no gene match accounts for. Whole blood was collected in K2EDTA tubes by collaborating institutions according to the institutions' own protocols. For TCRbeta analysis, collaborator samples were shipped as frozen whole blood, as isolated PBMCs, or as DNA extracted from either sample type. TCRbeta CDR3 regions were amplified from genomic DNA by means of the immunoSEQ Assay, a bias-controlled multiplex PCR. Per the source publication's procedure: Within the assay, amplification of reference gene primers was used to estimate how many nucleated cells each sample contained. To quantify the absolute abundance of each unique TCRbeta CDR3 rearrangement, sequence reads were collapsed and filtered. For each sample, productive Simpson clonality was calculated by taking the square root of Simpson's diversity index across productive rearrangements. TCRdb carries this immuneACCESS record with in-frame sequences only. Its versions omit some clonotypes, under half of them owing to an unresolved V gene in the studies checked, with the rest unexplained. Clonal size and the V and J genes are those of that table, whereas D and trimming came from the DNA. Recorded for this sample are some 80,000 clones; roughly nine tenths of them occurred a single time. Of the sample, about 2.5% is held by the ten largest clones.

What the work shows at the level of the full study, not this receptor alone: The quantity of clinical and demographic metadata differed by source and by participant and was supplied without curation.

This sequence originates from a human donor in a cohort sampled during active COVID-19. The chain uses TRBV3-1 (or the pseudogene TRBV3-2) and TRBJ1-1; 9 bases in the junction line up with TRBD1. Sequencing input: peripheral blood. The sequenced DNA: TGTGCCAGCAGCCATTACAGGGGGCTTAATCCTGAAGCTTTCTTT. This is translated as CASSHYRGLNPEAFF.